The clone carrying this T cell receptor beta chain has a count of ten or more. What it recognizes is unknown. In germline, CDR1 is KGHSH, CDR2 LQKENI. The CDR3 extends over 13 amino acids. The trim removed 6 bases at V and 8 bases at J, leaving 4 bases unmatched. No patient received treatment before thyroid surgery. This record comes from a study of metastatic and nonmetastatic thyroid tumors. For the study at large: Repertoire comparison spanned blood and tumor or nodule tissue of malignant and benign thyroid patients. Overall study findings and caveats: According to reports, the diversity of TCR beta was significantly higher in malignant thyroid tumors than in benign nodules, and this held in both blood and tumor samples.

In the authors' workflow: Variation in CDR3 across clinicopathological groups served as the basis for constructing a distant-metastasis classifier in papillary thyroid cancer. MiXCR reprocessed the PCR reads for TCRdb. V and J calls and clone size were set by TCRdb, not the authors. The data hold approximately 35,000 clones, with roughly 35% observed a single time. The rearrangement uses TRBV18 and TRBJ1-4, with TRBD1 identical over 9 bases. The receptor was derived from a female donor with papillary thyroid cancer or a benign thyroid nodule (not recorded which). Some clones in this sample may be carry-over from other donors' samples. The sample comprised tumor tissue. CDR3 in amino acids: CASSPGQGEKLFF. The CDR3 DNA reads TGTGCCAGCTCTCCGGGACAGGGCGAAAAACTGTTTTTT. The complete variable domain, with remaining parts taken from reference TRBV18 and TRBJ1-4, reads NAGVMQNPRHLVRRRGQEARLRCSPMKGHSHVYWYRQLPEEGLKFMVYLQKENIIDESGMPKERFSAEFPKEGPSILRIQQVVRGDSAAYFCASSPGQGEKLFFGSGTQLSVL.